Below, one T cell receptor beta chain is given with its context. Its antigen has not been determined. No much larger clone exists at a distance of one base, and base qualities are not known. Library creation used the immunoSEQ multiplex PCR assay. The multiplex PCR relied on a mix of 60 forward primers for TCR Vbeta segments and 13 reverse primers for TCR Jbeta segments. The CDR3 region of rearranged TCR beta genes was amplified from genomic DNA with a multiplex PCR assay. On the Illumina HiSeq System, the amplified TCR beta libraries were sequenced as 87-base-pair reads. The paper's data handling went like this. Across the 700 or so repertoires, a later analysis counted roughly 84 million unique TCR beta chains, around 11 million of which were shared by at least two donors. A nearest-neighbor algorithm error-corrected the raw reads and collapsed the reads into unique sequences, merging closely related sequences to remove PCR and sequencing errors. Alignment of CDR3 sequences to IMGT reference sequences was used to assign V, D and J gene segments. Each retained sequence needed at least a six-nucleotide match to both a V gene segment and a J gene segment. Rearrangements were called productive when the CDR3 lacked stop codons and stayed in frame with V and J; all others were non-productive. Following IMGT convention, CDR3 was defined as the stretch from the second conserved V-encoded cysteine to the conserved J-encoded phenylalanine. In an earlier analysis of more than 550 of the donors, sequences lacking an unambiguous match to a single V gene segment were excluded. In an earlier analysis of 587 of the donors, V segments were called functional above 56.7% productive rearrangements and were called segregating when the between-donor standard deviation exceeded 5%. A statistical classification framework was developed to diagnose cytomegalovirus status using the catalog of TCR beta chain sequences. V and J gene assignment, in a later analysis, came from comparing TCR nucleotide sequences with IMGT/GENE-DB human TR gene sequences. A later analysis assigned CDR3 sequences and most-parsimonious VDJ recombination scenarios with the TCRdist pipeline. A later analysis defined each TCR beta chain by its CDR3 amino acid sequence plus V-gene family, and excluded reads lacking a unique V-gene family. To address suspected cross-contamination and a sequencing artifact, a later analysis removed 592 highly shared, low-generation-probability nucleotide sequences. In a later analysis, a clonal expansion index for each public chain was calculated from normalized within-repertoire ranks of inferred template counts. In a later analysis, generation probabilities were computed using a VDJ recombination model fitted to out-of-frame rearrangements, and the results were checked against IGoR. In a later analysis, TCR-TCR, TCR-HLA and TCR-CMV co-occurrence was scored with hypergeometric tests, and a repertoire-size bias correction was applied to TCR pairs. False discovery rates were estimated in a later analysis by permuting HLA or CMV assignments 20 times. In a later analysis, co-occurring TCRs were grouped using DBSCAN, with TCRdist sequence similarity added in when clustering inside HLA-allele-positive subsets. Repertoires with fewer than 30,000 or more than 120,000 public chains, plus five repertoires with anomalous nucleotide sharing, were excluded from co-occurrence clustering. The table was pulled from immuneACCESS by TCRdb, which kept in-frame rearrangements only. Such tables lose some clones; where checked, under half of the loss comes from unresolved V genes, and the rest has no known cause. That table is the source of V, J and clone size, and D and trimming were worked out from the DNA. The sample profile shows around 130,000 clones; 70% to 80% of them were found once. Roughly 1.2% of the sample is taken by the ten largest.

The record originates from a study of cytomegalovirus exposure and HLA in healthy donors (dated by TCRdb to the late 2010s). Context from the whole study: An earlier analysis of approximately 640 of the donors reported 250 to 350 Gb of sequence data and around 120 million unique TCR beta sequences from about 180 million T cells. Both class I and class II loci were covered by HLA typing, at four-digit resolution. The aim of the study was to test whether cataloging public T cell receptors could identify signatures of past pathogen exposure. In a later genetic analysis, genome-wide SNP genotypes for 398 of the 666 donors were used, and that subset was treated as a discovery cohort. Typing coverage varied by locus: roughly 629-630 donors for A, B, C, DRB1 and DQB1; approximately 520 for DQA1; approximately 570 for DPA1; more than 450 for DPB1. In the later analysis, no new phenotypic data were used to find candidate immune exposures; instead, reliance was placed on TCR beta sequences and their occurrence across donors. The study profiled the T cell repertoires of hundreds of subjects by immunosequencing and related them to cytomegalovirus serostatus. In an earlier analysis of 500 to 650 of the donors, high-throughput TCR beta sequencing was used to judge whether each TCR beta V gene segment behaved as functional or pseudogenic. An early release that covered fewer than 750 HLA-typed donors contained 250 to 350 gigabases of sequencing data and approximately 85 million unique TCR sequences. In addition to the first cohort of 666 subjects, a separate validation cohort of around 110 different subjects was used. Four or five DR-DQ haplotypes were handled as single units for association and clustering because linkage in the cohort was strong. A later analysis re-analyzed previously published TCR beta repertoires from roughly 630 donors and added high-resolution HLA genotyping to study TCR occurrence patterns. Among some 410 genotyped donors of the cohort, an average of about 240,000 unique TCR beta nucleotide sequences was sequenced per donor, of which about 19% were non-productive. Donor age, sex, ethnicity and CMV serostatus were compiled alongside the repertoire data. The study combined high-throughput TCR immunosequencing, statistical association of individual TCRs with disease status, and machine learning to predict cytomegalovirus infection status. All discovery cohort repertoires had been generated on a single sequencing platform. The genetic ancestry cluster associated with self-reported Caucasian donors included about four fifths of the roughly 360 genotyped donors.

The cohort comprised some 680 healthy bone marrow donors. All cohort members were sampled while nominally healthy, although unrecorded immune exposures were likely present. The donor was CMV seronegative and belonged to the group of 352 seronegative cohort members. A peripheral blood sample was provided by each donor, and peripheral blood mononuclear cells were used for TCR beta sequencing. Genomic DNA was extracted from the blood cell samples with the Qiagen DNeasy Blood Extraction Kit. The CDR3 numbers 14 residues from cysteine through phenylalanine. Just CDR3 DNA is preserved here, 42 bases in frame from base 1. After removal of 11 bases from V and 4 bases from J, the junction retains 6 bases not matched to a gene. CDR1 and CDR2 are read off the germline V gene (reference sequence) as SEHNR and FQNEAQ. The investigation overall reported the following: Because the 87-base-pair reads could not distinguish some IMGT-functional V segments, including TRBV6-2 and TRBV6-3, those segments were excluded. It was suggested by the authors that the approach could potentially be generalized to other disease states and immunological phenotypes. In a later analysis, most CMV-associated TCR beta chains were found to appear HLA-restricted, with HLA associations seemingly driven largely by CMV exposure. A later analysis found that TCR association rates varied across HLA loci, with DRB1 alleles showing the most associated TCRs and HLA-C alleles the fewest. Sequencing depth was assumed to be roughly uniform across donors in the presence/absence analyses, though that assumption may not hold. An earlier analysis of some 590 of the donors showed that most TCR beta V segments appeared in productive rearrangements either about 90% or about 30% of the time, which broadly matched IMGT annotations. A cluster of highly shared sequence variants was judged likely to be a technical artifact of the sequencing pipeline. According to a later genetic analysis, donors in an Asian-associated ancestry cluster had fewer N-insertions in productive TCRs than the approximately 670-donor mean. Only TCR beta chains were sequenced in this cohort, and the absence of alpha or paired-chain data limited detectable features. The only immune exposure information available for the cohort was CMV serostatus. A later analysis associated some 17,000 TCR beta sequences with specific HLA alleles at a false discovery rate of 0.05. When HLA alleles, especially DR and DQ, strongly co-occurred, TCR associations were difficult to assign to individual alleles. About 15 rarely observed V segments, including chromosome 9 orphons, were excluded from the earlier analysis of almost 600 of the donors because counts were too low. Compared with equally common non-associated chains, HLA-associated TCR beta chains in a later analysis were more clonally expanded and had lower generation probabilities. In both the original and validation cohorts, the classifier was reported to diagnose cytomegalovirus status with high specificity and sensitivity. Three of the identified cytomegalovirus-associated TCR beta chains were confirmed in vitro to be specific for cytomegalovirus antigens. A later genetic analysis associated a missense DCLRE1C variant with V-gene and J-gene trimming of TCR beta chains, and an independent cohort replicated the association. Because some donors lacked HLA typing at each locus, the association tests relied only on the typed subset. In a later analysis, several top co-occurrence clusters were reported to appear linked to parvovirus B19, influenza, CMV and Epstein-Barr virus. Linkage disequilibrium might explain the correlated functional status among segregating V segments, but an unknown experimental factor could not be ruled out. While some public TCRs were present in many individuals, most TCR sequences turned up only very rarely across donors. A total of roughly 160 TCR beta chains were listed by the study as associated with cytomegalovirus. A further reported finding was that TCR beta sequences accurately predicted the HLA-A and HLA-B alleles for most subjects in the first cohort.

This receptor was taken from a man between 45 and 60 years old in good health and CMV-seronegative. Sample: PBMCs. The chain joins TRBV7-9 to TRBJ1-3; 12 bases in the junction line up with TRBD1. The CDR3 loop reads CALGDRGQGNTIYF. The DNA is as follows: TGTGCCTTAGGGGACAGGGGGCAAGGAAACACCATATATTTT.